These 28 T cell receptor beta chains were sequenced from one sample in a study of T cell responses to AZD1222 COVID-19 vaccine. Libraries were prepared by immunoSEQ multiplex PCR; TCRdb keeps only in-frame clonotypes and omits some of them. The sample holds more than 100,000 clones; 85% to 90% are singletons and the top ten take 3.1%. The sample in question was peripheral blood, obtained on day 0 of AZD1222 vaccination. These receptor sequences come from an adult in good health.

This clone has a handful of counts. The CDR3 spells CASRSSGLDTQYF. CDR3 DNA: TGTGCCAGCAGATCTAGCGGGTTAGATACGCAGTATTTT. The chain carries TRBV2 and TRBJ2-3; 8 nucleotides line up with TRBD2. With 6 bases clipped from V and 5 bases from J, the junction kept 4 bases outside the gene matches. CDR1 is SNHLY, CDR2 FYNNEI, per germline. CDR3 length: 13 amino acids.

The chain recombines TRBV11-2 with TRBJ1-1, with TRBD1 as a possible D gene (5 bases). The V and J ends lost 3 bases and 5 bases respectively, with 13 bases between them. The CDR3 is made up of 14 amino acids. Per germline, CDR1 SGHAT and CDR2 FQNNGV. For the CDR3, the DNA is TGTGCCAGCAGCTTCCAGGGACGAGGGACTGAAGCTTTCTTT. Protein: CASSFQGRGTEAFF.

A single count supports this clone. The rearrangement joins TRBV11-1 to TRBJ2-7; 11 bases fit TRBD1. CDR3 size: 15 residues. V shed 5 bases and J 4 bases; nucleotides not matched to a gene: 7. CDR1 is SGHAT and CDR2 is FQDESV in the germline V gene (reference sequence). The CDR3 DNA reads TGTGCCAGCAGCCCCCGGACAGGGGGCGGATACGAGCAGTACTTC. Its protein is CASSPRTGGGYEQYF. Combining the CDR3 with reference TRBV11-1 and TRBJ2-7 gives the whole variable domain EAEVAQSPRYKITEKSQAVAFWCDPISGHATLYWYRQILGQGPELLVQFQDESVVDDSQLPKDRFSAERLKGVDSTLKIQPAELGDSAMYLCASSPRTGGGYEQYFGPGTRLTVT.

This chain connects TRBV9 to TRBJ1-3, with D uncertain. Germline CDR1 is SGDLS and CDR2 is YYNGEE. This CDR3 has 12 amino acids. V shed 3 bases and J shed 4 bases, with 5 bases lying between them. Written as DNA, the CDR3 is TGTGCCAGCAGCGGCTCCGGAAACACCATATATTTT. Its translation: CASSGSGNTIYF.

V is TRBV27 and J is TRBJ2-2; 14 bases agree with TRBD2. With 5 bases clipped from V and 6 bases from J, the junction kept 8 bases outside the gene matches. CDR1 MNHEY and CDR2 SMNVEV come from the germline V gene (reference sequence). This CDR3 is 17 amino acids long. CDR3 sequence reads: CASSLLRLAGGPGELFF. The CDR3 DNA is TGTGCCAGCAGTCTACTCCGACTAGCGGGGGGGCCCGGGGAGCTGTTTTTT.

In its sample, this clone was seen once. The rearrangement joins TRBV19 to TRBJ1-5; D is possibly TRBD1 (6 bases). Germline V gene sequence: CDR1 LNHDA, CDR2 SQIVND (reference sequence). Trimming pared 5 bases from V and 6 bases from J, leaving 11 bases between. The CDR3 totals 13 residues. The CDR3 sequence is CASSLSGVQPQHF. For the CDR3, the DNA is TGTGCCAGTAGTTTGTCAGGGGTTCAGCCCCAGCATTTT.

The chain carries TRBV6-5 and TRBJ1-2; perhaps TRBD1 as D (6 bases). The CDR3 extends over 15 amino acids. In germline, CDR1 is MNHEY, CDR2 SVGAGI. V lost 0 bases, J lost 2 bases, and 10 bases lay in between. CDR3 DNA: TGTGCCAGCAGTTACTCAGGGGGACACAACTATGGCTACACCTTC. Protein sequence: CASSYSGGHNYGYTF.

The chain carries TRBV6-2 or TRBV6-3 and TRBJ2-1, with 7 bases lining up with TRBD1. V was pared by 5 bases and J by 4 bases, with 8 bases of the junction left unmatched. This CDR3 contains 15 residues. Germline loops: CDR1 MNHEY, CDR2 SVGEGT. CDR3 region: CASSLRDREYNEQFF. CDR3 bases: TGTGCCAGCAGTCTCCGGGACAGAGAGTACAATGAGCAGTTCTTC.

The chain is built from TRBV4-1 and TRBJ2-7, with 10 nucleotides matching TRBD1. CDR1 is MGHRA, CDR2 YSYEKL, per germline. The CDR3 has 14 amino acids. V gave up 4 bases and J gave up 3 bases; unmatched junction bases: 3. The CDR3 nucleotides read TGCGCCAGCAGCCTGGGACAGGGGATCTACGAGCAGTACTTC. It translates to CASSLGQGIYEQYF.

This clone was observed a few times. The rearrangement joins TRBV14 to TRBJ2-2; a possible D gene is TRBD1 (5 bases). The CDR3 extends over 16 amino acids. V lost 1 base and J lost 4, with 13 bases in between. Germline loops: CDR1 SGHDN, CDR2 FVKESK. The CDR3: CASSQGKGWSTGELFF. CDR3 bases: TGTGCCAGCAGCCAAGGAAAGGGGTGGAGCACCGGGGAGCTGTTTTTT.

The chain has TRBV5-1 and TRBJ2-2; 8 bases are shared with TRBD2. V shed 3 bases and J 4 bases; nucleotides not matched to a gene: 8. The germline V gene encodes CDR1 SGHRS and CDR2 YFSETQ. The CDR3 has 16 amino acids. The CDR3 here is CASSSRTSPATGELFF. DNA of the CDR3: TGCGCCAGCAGCTCCCGGACTAGCCCAGCCACCGGGGAGCTGTTTTTT.

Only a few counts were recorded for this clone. CDR3 in DNA: TGTGCCAGCAGTGAAGCCCGCGGACTAGCCCCCGCTCGGCAGTTCTTC. Encoded protein: CASSEARGLAPARQFF. V gene TRBV25-1 combines with J gene TRBJ2-1, with 8 bases identical to TRBD2. The CDR3 loop spans 16 amino acids. The germline V gene encodes CDR1 MGHDK and CDR2 SYGVNS. Trimming cost V 2 bases and J 12 bases; bases outside gene matches: 15.

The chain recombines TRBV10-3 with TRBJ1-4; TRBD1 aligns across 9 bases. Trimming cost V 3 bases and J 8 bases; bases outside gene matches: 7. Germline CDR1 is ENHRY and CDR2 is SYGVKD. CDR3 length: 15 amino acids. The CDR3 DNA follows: TGTGCCATCAGTGATTCGGGACAGGGTGACGAAAAACTGTTTTTT. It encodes CAISDSGQGDEKLFF.

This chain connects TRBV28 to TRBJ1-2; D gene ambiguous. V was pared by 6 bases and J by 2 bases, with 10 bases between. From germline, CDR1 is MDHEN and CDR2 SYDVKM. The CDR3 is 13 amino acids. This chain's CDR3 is CASSLRINYGYTF. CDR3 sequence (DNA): TGTGCCAGCAGCCTTCGGATAAACTATGGCTACACCTTC.

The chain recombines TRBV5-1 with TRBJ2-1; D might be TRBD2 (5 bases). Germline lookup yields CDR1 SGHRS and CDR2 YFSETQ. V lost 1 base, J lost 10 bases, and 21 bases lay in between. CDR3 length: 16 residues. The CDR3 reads CASSLRSSGGRPEQFF. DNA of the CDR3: TGCGCCAGCAGCTTGAGATCCTCTGGAGGCCGACCAGAGCAGTTCTTC. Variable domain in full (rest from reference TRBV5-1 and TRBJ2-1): KAGVTQTPRYLIKTRGQQVTLSCSPISGHRSVSWYQQTPGQGLQFLFEYFSETQRNKGNFPGRFSGRQFSNSRSEMNVSTLELGDSALYLCASSLRSSGGRPEQFFGPGTRLTVL.

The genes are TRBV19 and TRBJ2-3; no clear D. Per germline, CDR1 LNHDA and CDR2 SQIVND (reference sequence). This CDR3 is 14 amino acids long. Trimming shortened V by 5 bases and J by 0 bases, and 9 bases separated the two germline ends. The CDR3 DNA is TGTGCCAGTAGTCTACGAGGAAGCACAGATACGCAGTATTTT. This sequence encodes CASSLRGSTDTQYF.

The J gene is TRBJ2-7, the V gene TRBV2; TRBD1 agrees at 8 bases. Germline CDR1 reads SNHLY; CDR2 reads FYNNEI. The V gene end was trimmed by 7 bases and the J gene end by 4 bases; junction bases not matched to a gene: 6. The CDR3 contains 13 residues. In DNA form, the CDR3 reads TGTGCCAGCATCCTGGACAGGGAATACGAGCAGTACTTC. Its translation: CASILDREYEQYF.

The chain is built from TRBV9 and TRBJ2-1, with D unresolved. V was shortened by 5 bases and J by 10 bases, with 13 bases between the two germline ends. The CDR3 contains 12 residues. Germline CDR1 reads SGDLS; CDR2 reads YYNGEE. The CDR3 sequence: CASSAYTHEQFF. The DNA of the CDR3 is TGTGCCAGCAGTGCATATACCCACGAGCAGTTCTTC.

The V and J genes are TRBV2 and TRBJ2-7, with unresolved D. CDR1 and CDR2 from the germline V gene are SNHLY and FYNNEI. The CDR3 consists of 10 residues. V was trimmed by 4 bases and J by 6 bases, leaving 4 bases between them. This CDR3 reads CASSVGEQYF. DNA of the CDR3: TGTGCCAGCAGTGTGGGCGAGCAGTACTTC.

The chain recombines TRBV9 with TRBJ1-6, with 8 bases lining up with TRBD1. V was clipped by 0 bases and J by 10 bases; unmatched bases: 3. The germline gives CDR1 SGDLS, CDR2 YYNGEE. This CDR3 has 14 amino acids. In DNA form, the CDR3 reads TGTGCCAGCAGCGTAGGGACAGGGTCCTCACCCCTCCACTTT. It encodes CASSVGTGSSPLHF.

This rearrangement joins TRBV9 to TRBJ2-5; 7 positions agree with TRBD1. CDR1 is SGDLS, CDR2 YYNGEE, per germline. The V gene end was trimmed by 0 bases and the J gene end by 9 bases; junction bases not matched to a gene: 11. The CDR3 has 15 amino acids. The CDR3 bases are TGTGCCAGCAGCGTAGCCGAACAGGGGTCGGGGCCCCAGTACTTC. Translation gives CASSVAEQGSGPQYF.

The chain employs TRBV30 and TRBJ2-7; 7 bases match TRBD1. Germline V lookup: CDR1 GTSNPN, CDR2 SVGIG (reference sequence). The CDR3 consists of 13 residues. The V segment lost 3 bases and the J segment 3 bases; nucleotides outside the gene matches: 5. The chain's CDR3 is CAWSSRQGYEQYF. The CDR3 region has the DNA TGTGCCTGGAGCTCCCGACAGGGCTACGAGCAGTACTTC.

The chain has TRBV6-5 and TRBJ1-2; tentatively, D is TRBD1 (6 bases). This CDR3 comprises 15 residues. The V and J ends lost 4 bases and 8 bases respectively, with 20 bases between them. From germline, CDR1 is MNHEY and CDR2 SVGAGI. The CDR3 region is CASSSRGQPYGGYTF. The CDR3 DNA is TGTGCCAGCAGTTCCCGCGGACAGCCTTATGGAGGCTACACCTTC.

The CDR3 region has the DNA TGTGCCAGCAGCTTGGGTACGGGAGAGACGGCCTATGGCTACACCTTC. Translation: CASSLGTGETAYGYTF. V and J are TRBV5-6 and TRBJ1-2; no firm D call. The CDR3 length is 16 residues. The germline V gene has CDR1 SGHDT and CDR2 YYEEEE. The ends were cut back, 0 bases at V and 4 bases at J, with 16 bases in the middle.

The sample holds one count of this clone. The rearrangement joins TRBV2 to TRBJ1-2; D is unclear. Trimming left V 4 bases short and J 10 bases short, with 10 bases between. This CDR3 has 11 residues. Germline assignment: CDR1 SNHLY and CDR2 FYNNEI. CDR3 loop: CASSVRSIYTF. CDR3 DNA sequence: TGTGCCAGCAGTGTTCGTAGTATCTACACCTTC.

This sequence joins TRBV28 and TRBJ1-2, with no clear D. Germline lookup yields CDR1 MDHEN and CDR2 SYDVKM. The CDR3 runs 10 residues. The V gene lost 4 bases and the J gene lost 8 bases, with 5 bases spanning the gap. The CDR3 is CASSYIGYTF. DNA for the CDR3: TGTGCCAGCAGTTATATAGGCTACACCTTC.

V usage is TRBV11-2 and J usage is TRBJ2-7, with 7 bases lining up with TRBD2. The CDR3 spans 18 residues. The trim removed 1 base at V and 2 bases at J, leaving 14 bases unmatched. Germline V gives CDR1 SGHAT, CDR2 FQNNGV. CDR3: CASSLGGGLELLAYEQYF. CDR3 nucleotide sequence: TGTGCCAGCAGCTTAGGGGGGGGACTGGAACTCTTAGCCTACGAGCAGTACTTC.

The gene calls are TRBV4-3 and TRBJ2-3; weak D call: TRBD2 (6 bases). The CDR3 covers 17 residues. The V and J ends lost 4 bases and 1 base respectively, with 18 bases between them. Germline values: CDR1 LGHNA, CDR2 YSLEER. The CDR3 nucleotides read TGCGCCAGCAGCCCATCATATCTAGCGCCGCGCACAGATACGCAGTATTTT. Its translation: CASSPSYLAPRTDTQYF.